These 15 T cell receptor beta chains originate from one sample sequenced in a study of blood T cell repertoires in COVID-19. Here immunoSEQ multiplex PCR was the method, and the copy in TCRdb shows in-frame clones only, minus some. Here the sample spans some 200,000 clones, roughly 82% being singletons. The material sequenced was peripheral blood. These receptors were obtained from a woman aged 40 to 50 with acute or convalescent COVID-19.

The chain joins TRBV29-1 to TRBJ1-1, with 11 bases aligning to TRBD1. Germline CDR1 is SQVTM and CDR2 is ANQGSEA. The V gene end was trimmed by 7 bases and the J gene end by 11 bases; junction bases not matched to a gene: 3. The CDR3 loop spans 10 amino acids. The CDR3 loop is CSGGQGEAFF. The CDR3 region has the DNA TGCAGCGGGGGACAGGGGGAGGCTTTCTTT.

The chain employs TRBV15 and TRBJ1-1; unclear D gene. Per the germline V gene, CDR1 is LNHNV and CDR2 is YYDKDF (reference sequence). CDR3 length: 13 residues. The ends were cut back, 3 bases at V and 0 bases at J, with 5 bases in the middle. CDR3 bases: TGTGCCACCAGCAGCTCCGTGAACACTGAAGCTTTCTTT. It codes for CATSSSVNTEAFF.

The chain couples TRBV11-1 to TRBJ2-6; no clear D gene. This CDR3 is 15 amino acids long. Trimming stripped 3 bases from V and 0 bases from J, with 6 bases between. Germline CDR1 SGHAT, CDR2 FQDESV (reference sequence). The CDR3, as DNA: TGTGCCAGCAGCTTTTCAGACTCTGGGGCCAACGTCCTGACTTTC. It is translated as CASSFSDSGANVLTF.

The chain links TRBV27 to TRBJ2-7; 7 bases match TRBD2. CDR3 length equals 15 residues. J lost 2 bases, V lost 6 bases, and 10 bases had no gene match. From germline, CDR1 is MNHEY and CDR2 SMNVEV (reference sequence). CDR3 sequence: CASRITGGRAYEQYF. In DNA, the CDR3 is TGTGCCAGCAGAATTACGGGGGGACGAGCCTACGAGCAGTACTTC.

The CDR3 DNA follows: TGTGCCAGCAGCGTAGTTCCCTACTCTTACGAGCAGTACTTC. It encodes CASSVVPYSYEQYF. This chain connects TRBV9 to TRBJ2-7; D remains ambiguous. This CDR3 spans 14 amino acids. Germline V gene data show CDR1 as SGDLS and CDR2 as YYNGEE. The V end was cut by 0 bases, the J end by 4 bases, with 11 bases between.

The chain employs TRBV12-5 and TRBJ1-2; 7 bases align to TRBD1. The CDR3 sequence is 19 residues long. The germline gives CDR1 LGHNT, CDR2 FRNRAP. J was trimmed by 0 bases and V by 0 bases; bases with no gene match: 13. CDR3 sequence: CASGLVTKTGLWANYGYTF. In DNA, the CDR3 is TGTGCTAGTGGTTTGGTAACCAAGACAGGGTTGTGGGCTAACTATGGCTACACCTTC.

The genes are TRBV5-1 and TRBJ1-2, with a tentative D call TRBD1 (5 bases). This CDR3 is 14 amino acids long. V was pared by 1 base and J by 7 bases, with 14 bases between. The germline V gene encodes CDR1 SGHRS and CDR2 YFSETQ. CDR3 bases: TGCGCCAGCAGCTTGAATGTCCAGGGATTTGGCTACACCTTC. Protein sequence: CASSLNVQGFGYTF.

This chain uses TRBV13 with TRBJ1-2; a possible D gene is TRBD1 (5 bases). The CDR3 contains 16 residues. Trimming removed 4 bases from V and 3 bases from J, with 18 bases in between. Germline-derived CDR1 and CDR2 are PRHDT and FYEKMQ (reference sequence). CDR3 amino acids: CASSSLSSRVHYGYTF. The CDR3, as DNA: TGTGCCAGCAGCTCACTATCTTCCAGGGTTCACTATGGCTACACCTTC.

The gene calls are TRBV2 and TRBJ2-7; maybe TRBD1 (5 bases). The V end was cut by 6 bases, the J end by 1 base, with 13 bases between. The CDR3 covers 14 residues. The germline V gene has CDR1 SNHLY and CDR2 FYNNEI. CDR3 residues: CASRTDGFSYEQYF. The CDR3, as DNA: TGTGCCAGCAGGACAGACGGTTTTTCCTACGAGCAGTACTTC.

The chain is built from TRBV4-2 and TRBJ1-2; D is uncertain. Looked up from germline, CDR1 is LGHNA and CDR2 is YNFKEQ. The CDR3 has 16 residues. The V and J ends lost 0 bases and 0 bases respectively, with 11 bases between them. CDR3 nucleotide sequence: TGTGCCAGCAGCCAAGAAGGAGGCACTACTAACTATGGCTACACCTTC. Its translation: CASSQEGGTTNYGYTF.

The chain joins TRBV9 to TRBJ1-2; 7 bases are shared with TRBD1. This CDR3 has 16 residues. The germline V gene has CDR1 SGDLS and CDR2 YYNGEE. V lost 0 bases, J lost 3 bases, and 8 bases stayed unmatched. The CDR3 reads CASSVDTGVSDYGYTF. Written as DNA, the CDR3 is TGTGCCAGCAGCGTAGATACAGGGGTTAGCGACTATGGCTACACCTTC.

The chain joins TRBV24-1 to TRBJ2-1; 12 positions agree with TRBD2. The germline V gene encodes CDR1 KGHDR and CDR2 SFDVKD. This CDR3 has 17 amino acids. V lost 5 bases, J lost 4 bases, and 8 bases stayed unmatched. The CDR3 loop is CATSGYGLAGHYNEQFF. CDR3 coding DNA: TGTGCCACCAGTGGGTATGGACTAGCGGGACATTACAATGAGCAGTTCTTC.

The rearrangement links TRBV2 to TRBJ1-2; the D gene is possibly TRBD1 (6 bases). From germline, CDR1 is SNHLY and CDR2 FYNNEI. V lost 7 bases, J lost 4 bases, and 22 bases lay in between. The CDR3 is 16 amino acids. CDR3 region: CASTPGGLGVSYGYTF. The DNA for the CDR3 is TGTGCCAGCACTCCGGGGGGCTTAGGCGTTTCCTATGGCTACACCTTC. The whole variable domain, filled in from reference TRBV2 and TRBJ1-2, reads EPEVTQTPSHQVTQMGQEVILRCVPISNHLYFYWYRQILGQKVEFLVSFYNNEISEKSEIFDDQFSVERPDGSNFTLKIRSTKLEDSAMYFCASTPGGLGVSYGYTFGSGTRLTVV.

The gene calls are TRBV5-6 and TRBJ1-5; 10 nucleotides align to TRBD1. V shed 4 bases, J shed 4 bases, and the junction held 5 bases outside the gene matches. CDR1 and CDR2 from the germline V gene are SGHDT and YYEEEE. The CDR3 contains 15 residues. The CDR3 DNA sequence: TGTGCCAGCAGCACGACAGGGGGCGGGAATCAGCCCCAGCATTTT. This sequence encodes CASSTTGGGNQPQHF.

The count of this clone is one. V usage is TRBV6-5 and J usage is TRBJ2-7; 7 bases map to TRBD2. The germline V gene encodes CDR1 MNHEY and CDR2 SVGAGI. This CDR3 is built from 12 residues. V gave up 9 bases and J gave up 2 bases; unmatched junction bases: 4. CDR3 sequence: CASSGTTYEQYF. CDR3 nucleotide sequence: TGTGCCAGTTCCGGGACTACCTACGAGCAGTACTTC.